This T cell receptor beta chain originates from a study of regulatory T cells in long-lasting Graves disease. Arm-PCR with iRepertoire HTBI primers amplified the CDR3 regions for these TCR beta libraries. TCRdb called the multiplex PCR reads again in MiXCR, with one record for every CDR3 protein. This table holds a few hundred thousand distinct CDR3 sequences, around 15% found once. The V end was cut by 5 bases, the J end by 4 bases, with 12 bases between. CDR3 length: 14 residues. Per germline, CDR1 LNHDA and CDR2 SQIVND (reference sequence). The time point here: newly diagnosed GD, antithyroid drugs for less than 3 months. After RNA was extracted from PBMCs, the TCR library was made from it. Graves' disease diagnosis relied on American Thyroid Association guidelines. A further study also used this sample, focusing on T cells in Graves' hyperthyroidism and ophthalmopathy. This second study says: The authors deemed Graves' hyperthyroidism stable absent ophthalmopathy progression within 18 months. HTBI primers drove first-round RT-PCR of the TCR CDR3.

The J gene is TRBJ1-5, the V gene TRBV19; D not resolved. The receptor comes from a woman aged 18-29 years with Graves disease. The sequencing used peripheral blood mononuclear cells (PBMCs), collected at new diagnosis, from a patient treated with antithyroid drugs. The CDR3 spells CASSRAVLNQPQHF. CDR3 DNA: TGTGCCAGTAGTCGGGCAGTCCTTAATCAGCCCCAGCATTTT.